The clone carrying this T cell receptor (beta chain) was counted a few times. Its specificity is unknown. Trimming removed 0 bases from V and 8 bases from J, with 9 bases in between. This CDR3 is 14 amino acids long. Germline CDR1 reads SGHRS; CDR2 reads YFSETQ. The PCR had 60 Vbeta and 13 Jbeta primers. Repertoires were generated with immunoSEQ multiplex PCR, while TCRdb's copy carries only in-frame clones and drops some. The table has around 140,000 clones, approximately 8.9% seen once. The sample is drawn from a study of cytomegalovirus exposure and HLA in healthy donors. Overall study: Around 80 million unique TCR sequences came from HLA-typed donors in an early release. Overall study findings and caveats: A missense variant in DCLRE1C was later tied to TCR beta V- and J-gene trimming. Apparent HLA restriction characterized most CMV-associated TCR beta chains in a later analysis.

The material sequenced was PBMCs. The origin of this receptor is a woman aged 35 to 49 in good health and CMV-seropositive. The rearrangement links TRBV5-1 to TRBJ1-6, with a tentative D call TRBD1 (6 bases). CDR3 residues: CASSLGGGYSPLHF. CDR3 coding DNA: TGCGCCAGCAGCTTGGGAGGGGGATATTCACCCCTCCACTTT.